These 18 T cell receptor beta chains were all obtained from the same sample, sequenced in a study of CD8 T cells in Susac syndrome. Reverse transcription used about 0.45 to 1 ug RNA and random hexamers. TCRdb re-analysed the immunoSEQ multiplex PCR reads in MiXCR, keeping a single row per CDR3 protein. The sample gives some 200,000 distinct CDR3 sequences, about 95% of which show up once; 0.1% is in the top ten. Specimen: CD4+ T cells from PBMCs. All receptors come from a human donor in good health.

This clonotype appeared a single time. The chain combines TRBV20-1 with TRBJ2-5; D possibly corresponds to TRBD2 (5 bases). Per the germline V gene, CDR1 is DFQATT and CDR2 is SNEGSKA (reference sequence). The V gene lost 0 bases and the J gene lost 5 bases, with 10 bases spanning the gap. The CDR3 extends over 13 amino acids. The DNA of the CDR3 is TGCAGTGCTAGAGATCTAGGACTGGAGACCCAGTACTTC. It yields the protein CSARDLGLETQYF.

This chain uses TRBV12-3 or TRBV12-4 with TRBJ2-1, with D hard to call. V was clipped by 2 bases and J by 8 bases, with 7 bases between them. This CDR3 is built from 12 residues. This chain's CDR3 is CASSLRVYEQFF. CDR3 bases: TGTGCCAGCAGTTTAAGAGTTTATGAGCAGTTCTTC.

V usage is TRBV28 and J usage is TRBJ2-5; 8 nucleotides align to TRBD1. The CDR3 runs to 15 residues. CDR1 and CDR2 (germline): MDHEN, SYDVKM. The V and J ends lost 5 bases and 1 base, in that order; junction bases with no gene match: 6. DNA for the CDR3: TGTGCCAGCAGTCTACAGGGGACAGGCCAAGAGACCCAGTACTTC. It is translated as CASSLQGTGQETQYF.

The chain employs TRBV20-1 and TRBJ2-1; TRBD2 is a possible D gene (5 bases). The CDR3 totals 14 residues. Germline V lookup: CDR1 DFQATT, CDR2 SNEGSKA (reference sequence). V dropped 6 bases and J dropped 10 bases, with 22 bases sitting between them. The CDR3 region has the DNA TGCAGTGCAACTGGCGCGGGCCATAGTGGGGAGCAGTTCTTC. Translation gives CSATGAGHSGEQFF.

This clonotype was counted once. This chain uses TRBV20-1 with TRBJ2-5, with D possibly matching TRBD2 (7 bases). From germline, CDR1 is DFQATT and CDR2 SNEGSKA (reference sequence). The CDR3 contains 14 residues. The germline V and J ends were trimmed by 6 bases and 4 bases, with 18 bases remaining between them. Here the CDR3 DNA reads TGCAGTGCGGATACTAGGGGGAGGGGAGAGACCCAGTACTTC. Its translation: CSADTRGRGETQYF.

Here the CDR3 DNA reads TGTGCCTGGAGTGCAGGGTCCTACGAGCAGTACTTC. Protein product: CAWSAGSYEQYF. The chain joins TRBV30 to TRBJ2-7, with D tentatively TRBD1 (5 bases). Germline CDR1 GTSNPN, CDR2 SVGIG (reference sequence). The V and J ends lost 1 base and 1 base respectively, with 5 bases between them. The CDR3 sequence is 12 residues long.

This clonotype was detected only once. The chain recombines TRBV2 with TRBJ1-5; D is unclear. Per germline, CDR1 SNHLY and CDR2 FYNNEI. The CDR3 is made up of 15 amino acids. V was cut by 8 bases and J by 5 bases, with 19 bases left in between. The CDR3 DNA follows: TGTGCCAGCGGTAACAGCCCCACGGCCCATCAGCCCCAGCATTTT. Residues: CASGNSPTAHQPQHF.

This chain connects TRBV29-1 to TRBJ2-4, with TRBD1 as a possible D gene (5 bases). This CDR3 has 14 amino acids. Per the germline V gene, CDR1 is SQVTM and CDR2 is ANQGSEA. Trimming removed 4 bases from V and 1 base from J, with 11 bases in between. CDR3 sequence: CSVVNSGAKNIQYF. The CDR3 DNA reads TGCAGCGTTGTTAATTCAGGGGCCAAAAACATTCAGTACTTC.

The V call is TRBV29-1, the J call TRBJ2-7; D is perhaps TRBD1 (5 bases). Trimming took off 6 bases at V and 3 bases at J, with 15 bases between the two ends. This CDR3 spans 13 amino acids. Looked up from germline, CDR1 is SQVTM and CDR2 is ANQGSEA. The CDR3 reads CSVERGAGYEQYF. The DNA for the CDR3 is TGCAGCGTCGAAAGGGGCGCAGGCTACGAGCAGTACTTC.

The chain's CDR3 is CASSSDSLNQPQHF. The CDR3 nucleotides are TGTGCCAGCAGCTCAGACAGCTTGAATCAGCCCCAGCATTTT. The chain has TRBV7-2 and TRBJ1-5; D possibly corresponds to TRBD1 (5 bases). Germline V gene lookup returns CDR1 SGHTA and CDR2 FQGNSA. CDR3 size: 14 residues. V was pared by 4 bases and J by 4 bases, with 11 bases between. The whole variable domain, remainder taken from reference TRBV7-2 and TRBJ1-5, is GAGVSQSPSNKVTEKGKDVELRCDPISGHTALYWYRQSLGQGLEFLIYFQGNSAPDKSGLPSDRFSAERTGGSVSTLTIQRTQQEDSAVYLCASSSDSLNQPQHFGDGTRLSIL.

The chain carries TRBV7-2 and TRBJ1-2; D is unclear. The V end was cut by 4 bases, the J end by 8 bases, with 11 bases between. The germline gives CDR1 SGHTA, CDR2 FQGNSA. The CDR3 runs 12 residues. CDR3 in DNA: TGTGCCAGCAGCTCCGGTCCTGGAGGCTACACCTTC. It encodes CASSSGPGGYTF.

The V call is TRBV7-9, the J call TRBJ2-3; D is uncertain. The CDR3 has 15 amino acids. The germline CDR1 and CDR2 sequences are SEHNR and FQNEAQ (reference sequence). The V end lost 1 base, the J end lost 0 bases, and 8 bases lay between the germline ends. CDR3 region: CASSLDGRSTDTQYF. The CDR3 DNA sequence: TGTGCCAGCAGCTTAGATGGGCGTAGCACAGATACGCAGTATTTT.

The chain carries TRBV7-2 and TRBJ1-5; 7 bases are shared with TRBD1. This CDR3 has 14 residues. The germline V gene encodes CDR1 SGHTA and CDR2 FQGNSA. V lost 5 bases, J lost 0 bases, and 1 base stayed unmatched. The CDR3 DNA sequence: TGTGCCAGCAGCGACAGGGTTAGCAATCAGCCCCAGCATTTT. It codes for CASSDRVSNQPQHF.

CDR3 loop: CASSPRRGQGYGYTF. The CDR3 region has the DNA TGTGCCAGCAGCCCCCGAAGGGGACAGGGGTACGGCTACACCTTC. The chain uses TRBV27 and TRBJ1-2, with 10 bases identical to TRBD1. The CDR3 runs 15 residues. The germline gives CDR1 MNHEY, CDR2 SMNVEV (reference sequence). V lost 6 bases, J lost 8 bases, and 12 bases stayed unmatched.

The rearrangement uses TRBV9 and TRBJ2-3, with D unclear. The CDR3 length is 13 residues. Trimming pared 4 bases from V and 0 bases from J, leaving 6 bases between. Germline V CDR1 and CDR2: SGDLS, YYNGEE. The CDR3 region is CASSQTSTDTQYF. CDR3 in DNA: TGTGCCAGCAGCCAAACTAGCACAGATACGCAGTATTTT.

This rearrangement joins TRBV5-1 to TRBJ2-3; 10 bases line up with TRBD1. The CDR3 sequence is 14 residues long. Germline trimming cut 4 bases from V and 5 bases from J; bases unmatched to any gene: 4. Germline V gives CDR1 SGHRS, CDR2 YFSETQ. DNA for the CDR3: TGCGCCAGCAGCGGACGGACAGGGGGAGATACGCAGTATTTT. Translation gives CASSGRTGGDTQYF.

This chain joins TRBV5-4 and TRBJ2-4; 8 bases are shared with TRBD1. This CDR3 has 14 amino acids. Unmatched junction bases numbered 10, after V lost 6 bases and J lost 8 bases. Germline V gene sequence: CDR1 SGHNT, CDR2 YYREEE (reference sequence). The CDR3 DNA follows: TGTGCCAGCAACCCACGGGACAGGACGGACATTCAGTACTTC. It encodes CASNPRDRTDIQYF.

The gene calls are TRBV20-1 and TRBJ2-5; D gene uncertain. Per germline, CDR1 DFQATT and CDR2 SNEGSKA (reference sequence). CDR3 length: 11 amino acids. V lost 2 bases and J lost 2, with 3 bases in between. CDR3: CSARLQETQYF. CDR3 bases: TGCAGTGCTAGACTTCAAGAGACCCAGTACTTC.